This TCR beta chain emerged from a study of blood T cell repertoires in COVID-19. Study as a whole: From the United States, Italy and Spain came samples of acute and convalescent COVID-19. The cDNA or gDNA used as material had been derived from T cells, B-cell-depleted T cells, or PBMCs.

TCRdb's table, derived via immunoSEQ multiplex PCR, lists solely in-frame clones and lacks some. The data contain about 45,000 clones, 75% to 85% of them singletons. Germline CDR1 SGHNT, CDR2 YENEEA. This CDR3 comprises 13 residues. V was shortened by 1 base and J by 7 bases, with 8 bases between the two germline ends. V usage is TRBV11-3 and J usage is TRBJ2-1; D is uncertain. Sequences were obtained from peripheral blood. The TCR comes from a man older than 75 in a cohort sampled during active COVID-19. The chain's CDR3 is CASSLGSRNEQFF. In nucleotides, the CDR3 is TGTGCCAGCAGCTTAGGCTCTAGGAATGAGCAGTTCTTC. Variable domain in full (rest from reference TRBV11-3 and TRBJ2-1): EAGVVQSPRYKIIEKKQPVAFWCNPISGHNTLYWYLQNLGQGPELLIRYENEEAVDDSQLPKDRFSAERLKGVDSTLKIQPAELGDSAVYLCASSLGSRNEQFFGPGTRLTVL.